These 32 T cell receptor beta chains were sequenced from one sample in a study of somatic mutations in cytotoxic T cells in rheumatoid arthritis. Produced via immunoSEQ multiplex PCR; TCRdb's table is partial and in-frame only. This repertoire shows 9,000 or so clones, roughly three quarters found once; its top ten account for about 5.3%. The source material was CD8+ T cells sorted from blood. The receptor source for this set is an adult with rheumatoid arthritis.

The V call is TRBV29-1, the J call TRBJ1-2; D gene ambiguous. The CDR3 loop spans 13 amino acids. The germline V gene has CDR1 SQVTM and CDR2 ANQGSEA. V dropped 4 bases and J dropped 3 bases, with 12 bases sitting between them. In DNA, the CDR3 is TGCAGCGTTGTGGCCGCAGGCGACTATGGCTACACCTTC. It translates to CSVVAAGDYGYTF.

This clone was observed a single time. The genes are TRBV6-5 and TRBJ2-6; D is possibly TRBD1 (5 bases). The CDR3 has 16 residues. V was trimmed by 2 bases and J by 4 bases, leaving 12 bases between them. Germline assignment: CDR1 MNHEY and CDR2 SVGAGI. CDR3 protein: CASSYDIRAGANVLTF. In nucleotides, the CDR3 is TGTGCCAGCAGTTACGACATCAGGGCAGGGGCCAACGTCCTGACTTTC.

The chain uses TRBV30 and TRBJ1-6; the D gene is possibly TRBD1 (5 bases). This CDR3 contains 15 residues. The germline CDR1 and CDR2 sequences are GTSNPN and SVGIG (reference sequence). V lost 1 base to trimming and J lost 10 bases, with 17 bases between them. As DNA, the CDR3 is TGTGCCTGGAGTGGGGGCGGGGCAGGCTCCTCACCCCTCCACTTT. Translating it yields CAWSGGGAGSSPLHF.

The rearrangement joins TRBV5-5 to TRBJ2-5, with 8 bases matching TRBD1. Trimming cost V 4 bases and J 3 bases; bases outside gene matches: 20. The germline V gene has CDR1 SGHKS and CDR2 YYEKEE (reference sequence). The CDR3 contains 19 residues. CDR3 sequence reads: CASSGTEGRGLYVEETQYF. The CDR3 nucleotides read TGTGCCAGCAGCGGGACCGAGGGCAGGGGGCTGTATGTAGAAGAGACCCAGTACTTC.

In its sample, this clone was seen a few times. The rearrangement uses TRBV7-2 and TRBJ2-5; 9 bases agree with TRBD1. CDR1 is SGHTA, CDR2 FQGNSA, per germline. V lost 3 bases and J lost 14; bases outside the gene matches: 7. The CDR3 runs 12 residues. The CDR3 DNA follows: TGTGCCAGCAGCTTGGGGGACAGGGACATCTACTTC. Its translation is CASSLGDRDIYF.

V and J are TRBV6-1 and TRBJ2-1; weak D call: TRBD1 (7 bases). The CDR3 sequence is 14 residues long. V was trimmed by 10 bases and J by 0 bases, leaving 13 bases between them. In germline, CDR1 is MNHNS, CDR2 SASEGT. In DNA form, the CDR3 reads TGTGCCACCAGGAGGGACAGCTCCTACAATGAGCAGTTCTTC. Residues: CATRRDSSYNEQFF.

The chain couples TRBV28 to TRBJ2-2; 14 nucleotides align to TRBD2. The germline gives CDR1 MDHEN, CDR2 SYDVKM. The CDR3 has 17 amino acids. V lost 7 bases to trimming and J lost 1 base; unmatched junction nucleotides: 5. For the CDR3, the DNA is TGTGCCAGCACCCTGGGACTAGCGGGAGAGAACACCGGGGAGCTGTTTTTT. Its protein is CASTLGLAGENTGELFF.

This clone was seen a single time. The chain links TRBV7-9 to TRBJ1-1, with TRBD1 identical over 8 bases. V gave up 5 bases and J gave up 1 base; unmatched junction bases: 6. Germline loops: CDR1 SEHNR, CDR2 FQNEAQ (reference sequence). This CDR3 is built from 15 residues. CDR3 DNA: TGTGCCAGCAGCCTACGACAGGGGTGGAACACTGAAGCTTTCTTT. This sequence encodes CASSLRQGWNTEAFF. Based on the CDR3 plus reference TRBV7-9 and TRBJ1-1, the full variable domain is DTGVSQNPRHKITKRGQNVTFRCDPISEHNRLYWYRQTLGQGPEFLTYFQNEAQLEKSRLLSDRFSAERPKGSFSTLEIQRTEQGDSAMYLCASSLRQGWNTEAFFGQGTRLTVV.

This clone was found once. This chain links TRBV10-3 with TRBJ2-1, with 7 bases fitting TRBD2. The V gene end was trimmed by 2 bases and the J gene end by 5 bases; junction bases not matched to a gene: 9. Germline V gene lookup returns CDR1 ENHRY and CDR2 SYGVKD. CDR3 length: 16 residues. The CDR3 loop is CAISELLELANNEQFF. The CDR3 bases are TGTGCCATCAGTGAGCTCCTGGAACTAGCGAACAATGAGCAGTTCTTC.

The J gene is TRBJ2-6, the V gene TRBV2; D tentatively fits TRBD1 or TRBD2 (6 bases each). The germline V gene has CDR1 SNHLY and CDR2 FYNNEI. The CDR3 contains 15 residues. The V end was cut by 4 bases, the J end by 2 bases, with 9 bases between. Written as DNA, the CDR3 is TGTGCCAGCAGTGGGGGGGCGACTGGGGCCAACGTCCTGACTTTC. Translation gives CASSGGATGANVLTF.

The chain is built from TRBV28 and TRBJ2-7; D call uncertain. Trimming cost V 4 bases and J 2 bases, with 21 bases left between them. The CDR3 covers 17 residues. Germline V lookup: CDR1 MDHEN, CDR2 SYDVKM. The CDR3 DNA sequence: TGTGCCAGCAGTTCTCGCCCCCTAGTGGCCCACGCCTACGAGCAGTACGTC. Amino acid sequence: CASSSRPLVAHAYEQYV.

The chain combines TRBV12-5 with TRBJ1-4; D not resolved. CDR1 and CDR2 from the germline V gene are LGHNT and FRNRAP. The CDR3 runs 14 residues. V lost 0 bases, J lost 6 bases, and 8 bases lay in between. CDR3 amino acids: CASGLVRVDEKLFF. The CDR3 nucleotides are TGTGCTAGTGGTTTGGTACGGGTTGATGAAAAACTGTTTTTT.

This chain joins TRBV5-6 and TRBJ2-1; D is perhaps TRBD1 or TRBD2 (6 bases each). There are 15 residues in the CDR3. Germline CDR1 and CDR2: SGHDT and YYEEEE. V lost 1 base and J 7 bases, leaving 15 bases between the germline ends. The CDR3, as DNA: TGTGCCAGCAGCTTGAGGGGGGACTTTACAAATGAGCAGTTCTTC. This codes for CASSLRGDFTNEQFF.

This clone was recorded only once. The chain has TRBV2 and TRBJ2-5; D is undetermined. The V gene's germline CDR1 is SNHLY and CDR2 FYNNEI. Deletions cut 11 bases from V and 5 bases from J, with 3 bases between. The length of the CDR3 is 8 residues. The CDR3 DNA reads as TGTGCCGGGGAGACCCAGTACTTC. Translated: CAGETQYF.

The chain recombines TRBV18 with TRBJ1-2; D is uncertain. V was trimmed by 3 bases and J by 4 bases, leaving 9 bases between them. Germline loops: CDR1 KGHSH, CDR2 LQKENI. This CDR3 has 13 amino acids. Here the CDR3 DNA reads TGTGCCAGCTCACCTCCGAAGTTCTATGGCTACACCTTC. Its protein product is CASSPPKFYGYTF.

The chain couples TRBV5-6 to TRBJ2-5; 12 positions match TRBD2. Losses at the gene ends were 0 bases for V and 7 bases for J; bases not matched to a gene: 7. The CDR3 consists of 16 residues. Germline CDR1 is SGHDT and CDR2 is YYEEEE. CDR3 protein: CASSLELAGGRGTQYF. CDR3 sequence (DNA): TGTGCCAGCAGCTTGGAACTAGCGGGGGGTCGGGGGACCCAGTACTTC.

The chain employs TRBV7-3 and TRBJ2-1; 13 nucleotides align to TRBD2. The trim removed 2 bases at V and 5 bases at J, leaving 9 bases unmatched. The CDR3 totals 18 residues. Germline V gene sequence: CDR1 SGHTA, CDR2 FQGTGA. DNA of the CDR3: TGTGCCAGCAGCTTATCCGGACTAGCGGGGGCTATTAACAATGAGCAGTTCTTC. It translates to CASSLSGLAGAINNEQFF.

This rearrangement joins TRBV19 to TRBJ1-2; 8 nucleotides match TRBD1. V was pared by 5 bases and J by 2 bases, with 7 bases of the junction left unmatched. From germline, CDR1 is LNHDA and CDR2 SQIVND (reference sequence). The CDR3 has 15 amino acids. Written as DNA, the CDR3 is TGTGCCAGTAGTCCACACAGGGGGGGGAACTATGGCTACACCTTC. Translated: CASSPHRGGNYGYTF.

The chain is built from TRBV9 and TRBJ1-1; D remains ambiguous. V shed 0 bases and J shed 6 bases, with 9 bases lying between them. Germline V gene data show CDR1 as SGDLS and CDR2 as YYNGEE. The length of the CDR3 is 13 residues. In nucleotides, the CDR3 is TGTGCCAGCAGCGTAGAGTCATCCTCTGAAGCTTTCTTT. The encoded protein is CASSVESSSEAFF. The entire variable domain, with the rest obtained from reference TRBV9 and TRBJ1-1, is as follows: DSGVTQTPKHLITATGQRVTLRCSPRSGDLSVYWYQQSLDQGLQFLIQYYNGEERAKGNILERFSAQQFPDLHSELNLSSLELGDSALYFCASSVESSSEAFFGQGTRLTVV.

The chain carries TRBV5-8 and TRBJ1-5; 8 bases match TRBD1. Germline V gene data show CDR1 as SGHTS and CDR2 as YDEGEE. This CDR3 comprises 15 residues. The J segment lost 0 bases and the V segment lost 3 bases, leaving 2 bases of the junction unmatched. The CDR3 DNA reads TGTGCCAGCAGCTCGGGACAGGTTAGCAATCAGCCCCAGCATTTT. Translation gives CASSSGQVSNQPQHF.

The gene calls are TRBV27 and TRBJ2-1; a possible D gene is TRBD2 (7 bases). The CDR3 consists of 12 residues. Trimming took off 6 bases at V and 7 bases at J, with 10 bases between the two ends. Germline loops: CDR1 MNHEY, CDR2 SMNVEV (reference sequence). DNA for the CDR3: TGTGCCAGCAGGGGGGGGCTTAATGAGCAGTTCTTC. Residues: CASRGGLNEQFF.

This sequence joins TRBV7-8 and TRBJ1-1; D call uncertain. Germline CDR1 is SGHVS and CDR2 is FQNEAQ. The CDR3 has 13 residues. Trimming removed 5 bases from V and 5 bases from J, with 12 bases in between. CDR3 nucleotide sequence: TGTGCCAGCAGCACATACGGTGGAACTGAAGCTTTCTTT. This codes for CASSTYGGTEAFF.

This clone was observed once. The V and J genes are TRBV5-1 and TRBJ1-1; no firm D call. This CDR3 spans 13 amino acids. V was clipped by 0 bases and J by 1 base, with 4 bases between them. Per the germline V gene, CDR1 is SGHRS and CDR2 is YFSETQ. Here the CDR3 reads CASSLGGNTEAFF. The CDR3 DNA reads TGCGCCAGCAGCTTGGGGGGGAACACTGAAGCTTTCTTT.

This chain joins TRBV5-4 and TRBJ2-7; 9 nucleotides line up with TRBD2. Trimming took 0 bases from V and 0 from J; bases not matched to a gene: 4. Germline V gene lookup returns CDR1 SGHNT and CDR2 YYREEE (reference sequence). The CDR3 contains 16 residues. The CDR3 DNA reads TGTGCCAGCAGCTTGGAGGGCGGGAGGGTCTCCTACGAGCAGTACTTC. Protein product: CASSLEGGRVSYEQYF.

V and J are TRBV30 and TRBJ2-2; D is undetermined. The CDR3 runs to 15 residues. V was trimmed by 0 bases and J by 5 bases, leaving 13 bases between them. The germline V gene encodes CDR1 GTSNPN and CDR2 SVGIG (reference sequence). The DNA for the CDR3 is TGTGCCTGGAGTGTCTCCGAGGCCGAAACCGGGGAGCTGTTTTTT. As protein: CAWSVSEAETGELFF.

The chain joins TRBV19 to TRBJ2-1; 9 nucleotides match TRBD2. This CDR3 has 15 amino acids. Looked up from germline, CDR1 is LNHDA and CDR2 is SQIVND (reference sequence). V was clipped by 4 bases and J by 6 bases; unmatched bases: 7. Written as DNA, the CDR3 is TGTGCCAGTAGTACCTTTGCGGGAGGGCCCAATGAGCAGTTCTTC. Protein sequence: CASSTFAGGPNEQFF.

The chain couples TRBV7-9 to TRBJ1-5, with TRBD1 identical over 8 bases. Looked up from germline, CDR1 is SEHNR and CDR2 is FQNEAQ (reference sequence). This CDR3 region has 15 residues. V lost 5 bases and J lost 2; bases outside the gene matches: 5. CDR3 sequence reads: CASSGQGAGNQPQHF. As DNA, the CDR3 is TGTGCCAGCAGCGGTCAGGGGGCCGGCAATCAGCCCCAGCATTTT.

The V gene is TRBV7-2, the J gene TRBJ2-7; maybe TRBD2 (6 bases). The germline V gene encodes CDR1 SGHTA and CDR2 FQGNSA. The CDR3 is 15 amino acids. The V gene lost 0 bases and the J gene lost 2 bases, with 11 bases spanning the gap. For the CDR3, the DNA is TGTGCCAGCAGCTTAGCGCAGGGACTCGCCTACGAGCAGTACGTC. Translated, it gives CASSLAQGLAYEQYV.

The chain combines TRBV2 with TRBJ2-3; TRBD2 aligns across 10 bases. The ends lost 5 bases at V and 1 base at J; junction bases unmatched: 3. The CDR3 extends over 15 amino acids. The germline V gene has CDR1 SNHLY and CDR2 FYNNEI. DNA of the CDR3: TGTGCCAGCAGTTTAGGACTAGCGGGCACAGATACGCAGTATTTT. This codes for CASSLGLAGTDTQYF.

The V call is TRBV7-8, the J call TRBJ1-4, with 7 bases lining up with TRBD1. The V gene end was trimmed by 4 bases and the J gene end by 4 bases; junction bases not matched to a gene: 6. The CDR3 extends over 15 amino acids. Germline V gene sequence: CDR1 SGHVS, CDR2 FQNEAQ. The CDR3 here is CASSSTGVFNEKLFF. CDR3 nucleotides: TGTGCCAGCAGCTCAACAGGGGTCTTTAATGAAAAACTGTTTTTT. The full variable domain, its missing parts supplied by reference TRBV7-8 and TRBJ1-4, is GAGVSQSPRYKVAKRGQDVALRCDPISGHVSLFWYQQALGQGPEFLTYFQNEAQLDKSGLPSDRFFAERPEGSVSTLKIQRTQQEDSAVYLCASSSTGVFNEKLFFGSGTQLSVL.

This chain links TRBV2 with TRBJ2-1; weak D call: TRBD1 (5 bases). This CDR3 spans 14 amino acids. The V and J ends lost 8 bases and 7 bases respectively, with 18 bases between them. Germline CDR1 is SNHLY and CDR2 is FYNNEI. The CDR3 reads CASQGLFGRNEQFF. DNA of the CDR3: TGTGCCAGCCAGGGCCTCTTTGGCCGGAATGAGCAGTTCTTC.

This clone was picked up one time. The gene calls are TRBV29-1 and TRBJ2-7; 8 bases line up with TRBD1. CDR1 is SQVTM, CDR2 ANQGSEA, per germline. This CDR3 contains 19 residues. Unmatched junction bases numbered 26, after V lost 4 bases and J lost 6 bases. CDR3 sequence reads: CSVVGRGSRTGIDLGEQYF. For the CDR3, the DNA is TGCAGCGTTGTGGGACGTGGTTCCCGGACAGGGATAGATTTAGGCGAGCAGTACTTC.